The 9 T cell receptor beta chains below were found in one sample sequenced in a study of blood T cell repertoires in COVID-19. Only in-frame clones appear in the TCRdb table, and some are missing; sequencing was by immunoSEQ multiplex PCR. Counted here are approximately 450,000 clones, around 91% occurring once; the ten biggest clones make up 1% to 1.3%. Sequences were obtained from PBMCs or T cells enriched from blood (not recorded which). The source of these receptors is a man younger than 45 who had recovered from COVID-19.

In nucleotides, the CDR3 is TGTGCCAGCAGACAACAGGGTATGGACACCGGGGAGCTGTTTTTT. Translation gives CASRQQGMDTGELFF. The chain combines TRBV2 with TRBJ2-2; possible D gene TRBD1, 6 bases. Germline CDR1 SNHLY, CDR2 FYNNEI. The CDR3 contains 15 residues. The V end was cut by 6 bases, the J end by 3 bases, with 14 bases between. The full variable domain, in which reference TRBV2 and TRBJ2-2 provide the parts outside the CDR3, is EPEVTQTPSHQVTQMGQEVILRCVPISNHLYFYWYRQILGQKVEFLVSFYNNEISEKSEIFDDQFSVERPDGSNFTLKIRSTKLEDSAMYFCASRQQGMDTGELFFGEGSRLTVL.

This clone was detected only once. CDR3 sequence (DNA): TGTGCCAGCAGCGCCCGGGACAGCCAGCCCCAGCATTTT. Translated, it gives CASSARDSQPQHF. The rearrangement uses TRBV7-9 and TRBJ1-5; 7 bases map to TRBD1. J was trimmed by 7 bases and V by 5 bases; bases with no gene match: 5. This CDR3 is 13 amino acids long. Germline V gene data show CDR1 as SEHNR and CDR2 as FQNEAQ (reference sequence).

The chain links TRBV5-8 to TRBJ2-1; 10 bases are shared with TRBD2. This CDR3 spans 16 amino acids. After removal of 6 bases from V and 7 bases from J, the junction contained 13 bases not matched to a gene. Germline loops: CDR1 SGHTS, CDR2 YDEGEE. The CDR3 protein is CASNWNLAGEGNEQFF. CDR3 DNA sequence: TGTGCCAGCAACTGGAACCTAGCGGGAGAAGGAAATGAGCAGTTCTTC.

The chain uses TRBV19 and TRBJ1-5; D gene ambiguous. Trimming left V 1 base short and J 0 bases short, with 10 bases between. This CDR3 is 16 amino acids long. The germline V gene has CDR1 LNHDA and CDR2 SQIVND (reference sequence). CDR3 bases: TGTGCCAGTAGTATAGTTGGAGACCATAGCAATCAGCCCCAGCATTTT. As protein: CASSIVGDHSNQPQHF.

The V call is TRBV10-3, the J call TRBJ2-1; 8 bases are shared with TRBD2. Germline trimming cut 6 bases from V and 4 bases from J; bases unmatched to any gene: 8. Germline V gives CDR1 ENHRY, CDR2 SYGVKD. The CDR3 totals 15 residues. As DNA, the CDR3 is TGTGCCATCAGAAAAGCGGGAGATAGGTACAATGAGCAGTTCTTC. It yields the protein CAIRKAGDRYNEQFF.

The chain joins TRBV27 to TRBJ1-6; possibly TRBD1 for D (5 bases). This CDR3 spans 14 amino acids. Deletions cut 9 bases from V and 9 bases from J, with 18 bases between. CDR1 and CDR2 from the germline V gene are MNHEY and SMNVEV (reference sequence). The CDR3 nucleotides are TGTGCCAGTGGGTCTATCGACAGTGGTTCACCCCTCCACTTT. As protein: CASGSIDSGSPLHF.

This rearrangement joins TRBV11-2 to TRBJ2-2; D might be TRBD1 (6 bases). Per germline, CDR1 SGHAT and CDR2 FQNNGV. There are 13 residues in the CDR3. Trimming shortened V by 4 bases and J by 5 bases, and 8 bases separated the two germline ends. This chain's CDR3 is CASSYGQTGELFF. The CDR3 region has the DNA TGTGCCAGCAGCTACGGACAGACCGGGGAGCTGTTTTTT.

Comment on this clone: Different DNA sequences within this sample yield the same CDR3. The V gene is TRBV5-1, the J gene TRBJ2-3; 13 positions match TRBD2. The trim removed 0 bases at V and 6 bases at J, leaving 1 base unmatched. Germline V gene lookup returns CDR1 SGHRS and CDR2 YFSETQ. This CDR3 has 15 residues. CDR3 DNA: TGCGCCAGCAGCTTGGGGACTAGCGGGAGTGATACGCAGTATTTT. Translation: CASSLGTSGSDTQYF.

The chain couples TRBV4-1 to TRBJ2-7; D is possibly TRBD2 (5 bases). The V and J ends lost 0 bases and 6 bases respectively, with 18 bases between them. Germline V gene sequence: CDR1 MGHRA, CDR2 YSYEKL. The CDR3 totals 16 residues. The CDR3 coding sequence is TGCGCCAGCAGCCAAGATTCTACGACGACCGAGGGCGAGCAGTACTTC. Translating gives CASSQDSTTTEGEQYF.